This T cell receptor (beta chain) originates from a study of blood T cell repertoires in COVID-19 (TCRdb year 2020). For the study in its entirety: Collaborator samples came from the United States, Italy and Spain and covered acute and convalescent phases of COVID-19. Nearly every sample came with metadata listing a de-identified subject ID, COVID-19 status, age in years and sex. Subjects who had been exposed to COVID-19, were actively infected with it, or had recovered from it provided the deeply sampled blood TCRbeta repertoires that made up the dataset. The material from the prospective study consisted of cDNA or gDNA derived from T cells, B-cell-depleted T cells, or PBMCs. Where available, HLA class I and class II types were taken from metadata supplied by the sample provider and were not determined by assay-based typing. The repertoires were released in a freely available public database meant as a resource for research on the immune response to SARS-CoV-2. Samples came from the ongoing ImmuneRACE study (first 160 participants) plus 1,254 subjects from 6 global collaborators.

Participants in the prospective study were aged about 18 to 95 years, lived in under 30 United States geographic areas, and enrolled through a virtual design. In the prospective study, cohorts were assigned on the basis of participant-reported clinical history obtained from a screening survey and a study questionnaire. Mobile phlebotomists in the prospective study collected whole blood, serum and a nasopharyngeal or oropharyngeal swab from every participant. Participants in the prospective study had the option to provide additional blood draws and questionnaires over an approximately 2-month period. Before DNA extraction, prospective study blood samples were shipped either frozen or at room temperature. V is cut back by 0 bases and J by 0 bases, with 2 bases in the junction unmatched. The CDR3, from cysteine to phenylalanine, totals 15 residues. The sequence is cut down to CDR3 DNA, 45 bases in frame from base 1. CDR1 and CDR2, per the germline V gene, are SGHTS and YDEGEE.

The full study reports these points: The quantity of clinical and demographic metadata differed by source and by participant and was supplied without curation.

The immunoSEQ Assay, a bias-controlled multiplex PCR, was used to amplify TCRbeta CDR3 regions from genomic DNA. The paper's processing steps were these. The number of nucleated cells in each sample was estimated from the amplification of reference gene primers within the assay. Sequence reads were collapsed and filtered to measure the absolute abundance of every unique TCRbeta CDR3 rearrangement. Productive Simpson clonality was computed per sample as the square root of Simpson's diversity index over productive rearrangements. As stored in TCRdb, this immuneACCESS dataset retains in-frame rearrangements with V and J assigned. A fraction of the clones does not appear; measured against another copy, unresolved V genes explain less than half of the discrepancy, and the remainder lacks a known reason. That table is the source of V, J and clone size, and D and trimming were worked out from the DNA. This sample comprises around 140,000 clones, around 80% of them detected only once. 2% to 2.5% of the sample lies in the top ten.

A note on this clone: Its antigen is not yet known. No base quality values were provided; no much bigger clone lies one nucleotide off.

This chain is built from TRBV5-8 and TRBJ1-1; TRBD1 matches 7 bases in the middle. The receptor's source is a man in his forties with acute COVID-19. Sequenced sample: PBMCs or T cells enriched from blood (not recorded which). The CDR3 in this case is CASSLGGQLNTEAFF. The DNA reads TGTGCCAGCAGCTTGGGGGGACAGTTGAACACTGAAGCTTTCTTT.